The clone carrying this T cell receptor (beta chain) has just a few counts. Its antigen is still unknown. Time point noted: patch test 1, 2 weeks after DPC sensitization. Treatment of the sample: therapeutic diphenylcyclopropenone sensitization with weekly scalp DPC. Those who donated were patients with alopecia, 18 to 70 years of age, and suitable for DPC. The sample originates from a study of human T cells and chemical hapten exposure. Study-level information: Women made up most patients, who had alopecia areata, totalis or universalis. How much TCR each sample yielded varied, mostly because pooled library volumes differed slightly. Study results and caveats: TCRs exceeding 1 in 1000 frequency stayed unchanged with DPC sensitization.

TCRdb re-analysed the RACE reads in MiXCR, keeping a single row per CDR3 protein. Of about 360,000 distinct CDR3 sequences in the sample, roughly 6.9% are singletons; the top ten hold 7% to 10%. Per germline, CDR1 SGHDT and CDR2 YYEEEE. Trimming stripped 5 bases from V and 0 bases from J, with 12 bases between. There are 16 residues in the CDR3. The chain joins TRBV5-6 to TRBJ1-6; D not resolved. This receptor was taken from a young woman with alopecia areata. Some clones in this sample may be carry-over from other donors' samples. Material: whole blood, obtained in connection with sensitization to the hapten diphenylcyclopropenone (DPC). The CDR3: CASSLIRASYNSPLHF. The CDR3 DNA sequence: TGTGCCAGCAGTTTGATCCGGGCCTCCTATAATTCACCCCTCCACTTT.